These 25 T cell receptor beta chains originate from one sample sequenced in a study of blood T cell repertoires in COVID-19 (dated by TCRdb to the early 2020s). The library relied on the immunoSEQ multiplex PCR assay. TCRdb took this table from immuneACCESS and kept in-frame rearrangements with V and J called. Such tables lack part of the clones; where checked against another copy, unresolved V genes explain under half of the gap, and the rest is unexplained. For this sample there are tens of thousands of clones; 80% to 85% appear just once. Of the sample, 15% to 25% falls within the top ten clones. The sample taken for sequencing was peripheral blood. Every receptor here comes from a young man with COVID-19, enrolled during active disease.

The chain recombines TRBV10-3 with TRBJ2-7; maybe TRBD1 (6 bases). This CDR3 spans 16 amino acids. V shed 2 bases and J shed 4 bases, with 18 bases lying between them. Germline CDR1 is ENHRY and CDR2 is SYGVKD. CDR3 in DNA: TGTGCCATCAGTGAGGCGGCAGGGGACCCTGGGTACGAGCAGTACTTC. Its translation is CAISEAAGDPGYEQYF.

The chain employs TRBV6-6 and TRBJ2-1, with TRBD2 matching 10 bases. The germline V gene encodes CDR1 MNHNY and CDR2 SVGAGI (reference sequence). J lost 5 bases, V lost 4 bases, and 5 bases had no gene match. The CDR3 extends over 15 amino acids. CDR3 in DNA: TGTGCCAGCAGTTCCACTAGCGGGACAAACAATGAGCAGTTCTTC. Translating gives CASSSTSGTNNEQFF.

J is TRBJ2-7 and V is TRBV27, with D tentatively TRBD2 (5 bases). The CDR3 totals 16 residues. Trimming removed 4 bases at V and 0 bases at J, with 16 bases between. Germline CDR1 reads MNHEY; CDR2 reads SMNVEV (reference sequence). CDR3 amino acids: CASSSYLTGSSYEQYF. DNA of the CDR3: TGTGCCAGCAGTTCCTATTTGACGGGAAGCTCCTACGAGCAGTACTTC.

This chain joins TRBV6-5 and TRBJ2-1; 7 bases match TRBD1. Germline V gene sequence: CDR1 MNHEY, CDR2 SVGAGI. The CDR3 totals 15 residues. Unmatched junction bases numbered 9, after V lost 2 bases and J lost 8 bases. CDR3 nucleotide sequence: TGTGCCAGCAGTTACCGACCCAGGGGGAATTATGAGCAGTTCTTC. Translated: CASSYRPRGNYEQFF.

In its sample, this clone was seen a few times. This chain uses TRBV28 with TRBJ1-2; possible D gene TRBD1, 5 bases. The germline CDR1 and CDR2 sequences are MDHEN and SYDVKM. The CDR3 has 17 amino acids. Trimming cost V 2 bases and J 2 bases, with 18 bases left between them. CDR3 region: CASSLPARRVRNYGYTF. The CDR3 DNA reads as TGTGCCAGCAGTTTACCGGCTCGCAGGGTGCGCAACTATGGCTACACCTTC.

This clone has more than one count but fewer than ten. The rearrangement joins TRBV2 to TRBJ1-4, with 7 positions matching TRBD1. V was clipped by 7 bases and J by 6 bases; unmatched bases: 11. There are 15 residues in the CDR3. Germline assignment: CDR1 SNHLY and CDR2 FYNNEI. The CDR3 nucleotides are TGTGCCAGCAAAGGGTTTCTCACAGGGGATGAAAAACTGTTTTTT. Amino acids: CASKGFLTGDEKLFF.

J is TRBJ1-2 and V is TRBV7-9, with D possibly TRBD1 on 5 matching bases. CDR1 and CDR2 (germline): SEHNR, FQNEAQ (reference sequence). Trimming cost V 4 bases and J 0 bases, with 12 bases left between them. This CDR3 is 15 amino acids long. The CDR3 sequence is CASSSDSKANYGYTF. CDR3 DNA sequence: TGTGCCAGCAGCTCCGACAGCAAAGCTAACTATGGCTACACCTTC.

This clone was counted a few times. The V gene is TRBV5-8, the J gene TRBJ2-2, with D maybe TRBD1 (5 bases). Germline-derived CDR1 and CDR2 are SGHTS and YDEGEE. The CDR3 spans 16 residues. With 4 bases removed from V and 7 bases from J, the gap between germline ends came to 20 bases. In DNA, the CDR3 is TGTGCCAGCAGCGGATGGGGCTTAGGGTCAGGCGGGGAGCTGTTTTTT. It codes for CASSGWGLGSGGELFF.

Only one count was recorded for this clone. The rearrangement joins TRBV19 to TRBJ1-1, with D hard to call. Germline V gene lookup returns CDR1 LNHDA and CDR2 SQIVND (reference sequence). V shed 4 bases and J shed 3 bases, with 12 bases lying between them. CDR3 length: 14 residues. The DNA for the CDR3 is TGTGCCAGTAGTACGCCTCTCGACTACACTGAAGCTTTCTTT. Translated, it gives CASSTPLDYTEAFF.

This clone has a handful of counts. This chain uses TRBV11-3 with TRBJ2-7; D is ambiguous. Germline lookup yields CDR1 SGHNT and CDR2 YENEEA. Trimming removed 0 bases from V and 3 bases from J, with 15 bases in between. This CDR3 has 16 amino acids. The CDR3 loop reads CASSLDSGAVNYEQYF. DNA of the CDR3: TGTGCCAGCAGCTTAGATAGTGGTGCTGTAAACTACGAGCAGTACTTC.

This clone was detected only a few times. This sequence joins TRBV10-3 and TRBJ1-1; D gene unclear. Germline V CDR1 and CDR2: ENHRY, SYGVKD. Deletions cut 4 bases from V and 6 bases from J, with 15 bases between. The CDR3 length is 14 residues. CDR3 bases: TGTGCCATCAGTGGCCAGGCAGCAGACCCTGAAGCTTTCTTT. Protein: CAISGQAADPEAFF.

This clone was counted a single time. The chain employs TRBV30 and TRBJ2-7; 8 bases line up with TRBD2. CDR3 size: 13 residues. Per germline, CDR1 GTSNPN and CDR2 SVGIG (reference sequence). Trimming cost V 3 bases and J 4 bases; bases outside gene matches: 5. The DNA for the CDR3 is TGTGCCTGGAGCGGGAGGGGACGATACGAGCAGTACTTC. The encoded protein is CAWSGRGRYEQYF.

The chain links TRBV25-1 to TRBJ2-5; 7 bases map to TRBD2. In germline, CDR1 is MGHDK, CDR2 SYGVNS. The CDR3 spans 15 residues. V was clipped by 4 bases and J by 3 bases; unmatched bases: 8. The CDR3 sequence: CASSAPGGREETQYF. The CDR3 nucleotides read TGTGCCAGCAGTGCCCCAGGCGGGAGAGAAGAGACCCAGTACTTC.

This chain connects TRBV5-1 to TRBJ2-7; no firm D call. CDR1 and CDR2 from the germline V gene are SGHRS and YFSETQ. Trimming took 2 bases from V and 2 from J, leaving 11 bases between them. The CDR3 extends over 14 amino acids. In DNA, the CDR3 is TGCGCCAGCAGCTTTTTACCAGGTACCTACGAGCAGTACTTC. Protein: CASSFLPGTYEQYF. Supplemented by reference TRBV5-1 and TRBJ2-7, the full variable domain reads KAGVTQTPRYLIKTRGQQVTLSCSPISGHRSVSWYQQTPGQGLQFLFEYFSETQRNKGNFPGRFSGRQFSNSRSEMNVSTLELGDSALYLCASSFLPGTYEQYFGPGTRLTVT.

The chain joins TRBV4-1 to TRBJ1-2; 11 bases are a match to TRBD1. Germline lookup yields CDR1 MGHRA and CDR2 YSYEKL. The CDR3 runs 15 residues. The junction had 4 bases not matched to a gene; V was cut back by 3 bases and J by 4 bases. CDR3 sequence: CASSHPGTGGYGYTF. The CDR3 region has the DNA TGCGCCAGCAGCCACCCCGGGACAGGGGGCTATGGCTACACCTTC.

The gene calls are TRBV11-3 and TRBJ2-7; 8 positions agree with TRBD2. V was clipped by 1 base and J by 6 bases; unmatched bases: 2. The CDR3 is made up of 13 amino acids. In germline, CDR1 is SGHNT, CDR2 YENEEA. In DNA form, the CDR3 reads TGTGCCAGCAGCTTAGGGACTAGCCTCGAGCAGTACTTC. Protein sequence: CASSLGTSLEQYF.

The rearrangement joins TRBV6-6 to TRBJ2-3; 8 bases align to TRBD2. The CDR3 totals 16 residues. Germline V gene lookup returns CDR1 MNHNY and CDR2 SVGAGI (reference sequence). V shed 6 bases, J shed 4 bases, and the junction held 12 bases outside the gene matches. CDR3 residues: CASSPGREVGPDTQYF. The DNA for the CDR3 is TGTGCCAGCAGCCCTGGGCGGGAGGTGGGGCCAGATACGCAGTATTTT.

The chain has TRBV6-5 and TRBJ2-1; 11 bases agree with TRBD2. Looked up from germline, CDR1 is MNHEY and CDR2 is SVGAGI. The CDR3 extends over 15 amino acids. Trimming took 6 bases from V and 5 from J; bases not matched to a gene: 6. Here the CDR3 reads CASSGLAGGDNEQFF. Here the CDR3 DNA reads TGTGCCAGCAGCGGATTAGCGGGAGGGGACAATGAGCAGTTCTTC.

DNA of the CDR3: TGTGCCAGCAGCCAAGCCGGGACTAGCGGGAGTGTTGAGCAGTTCTTC. Amino acids: CASSQAGTSGSVEQFF. The chain combines TRBV3-1 (or the pseudogene TRBV3-2) with TRBJ2-1, with 14 bases lining up with TRBD2. CDR1 is LGHDT, CDR2 YNNKEL, per germline (reference sequence). CDR3 length equals 16 residues. Losses at the gene ends were 1 base for V and 9 bases for J; bases not matched to a gene: 5.

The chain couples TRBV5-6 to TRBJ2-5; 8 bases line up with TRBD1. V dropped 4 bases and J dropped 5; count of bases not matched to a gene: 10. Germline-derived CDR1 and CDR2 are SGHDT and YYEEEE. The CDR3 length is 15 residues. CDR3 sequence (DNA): TGTGCCAGCAGCCTTCAGGGGGCTCGGATGGAGACCCAGTACTTC. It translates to CASSLQGARMETQYF.

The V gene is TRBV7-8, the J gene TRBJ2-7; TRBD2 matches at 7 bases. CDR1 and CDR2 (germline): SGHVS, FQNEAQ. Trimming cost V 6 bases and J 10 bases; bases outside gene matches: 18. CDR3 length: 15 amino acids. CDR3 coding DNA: TGTGCCAGCAGTTTTCCGAGCGGGACGGTCGCGCTACAGTACTTC. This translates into CASSFPSGTVALQYF. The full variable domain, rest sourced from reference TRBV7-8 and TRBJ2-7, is GAGVSQSPRYKVAKRGQDVALRCDPISGHVSLFWYQQALGQGPEFLTYFQNEAQLDKSGLPSDRFFAERPEGSVSTLKIQRTQQEDSAVYLCASSFPSGTVALQYFGPGTRLTVT.

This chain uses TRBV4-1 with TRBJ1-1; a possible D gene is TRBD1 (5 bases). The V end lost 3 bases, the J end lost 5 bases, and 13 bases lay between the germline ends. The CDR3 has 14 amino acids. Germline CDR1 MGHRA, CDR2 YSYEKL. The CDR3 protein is CASSQVSGGTEAFF. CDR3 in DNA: TGCGCCAGCAGCCAGGTCTCGGGGGGGACTGAAGCTTTCTTT.

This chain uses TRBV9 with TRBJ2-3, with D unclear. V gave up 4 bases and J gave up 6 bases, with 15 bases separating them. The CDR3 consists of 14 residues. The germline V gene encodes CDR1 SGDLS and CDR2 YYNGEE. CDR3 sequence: CASSLAPFADTQYF. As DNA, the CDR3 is TGTGCCAGCAGCCTCGCCCCGTTCGCGGATACGCAGTATTTT.

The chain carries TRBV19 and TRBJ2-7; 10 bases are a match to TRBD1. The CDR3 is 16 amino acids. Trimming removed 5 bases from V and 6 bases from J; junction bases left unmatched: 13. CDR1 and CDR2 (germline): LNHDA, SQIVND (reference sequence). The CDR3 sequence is CASSLFVGQGTGEQYF. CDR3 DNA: TGTGCCAGTAGTCTCTTCGTGGGACAGGGGACCGGCGAGCAGTACTTC.

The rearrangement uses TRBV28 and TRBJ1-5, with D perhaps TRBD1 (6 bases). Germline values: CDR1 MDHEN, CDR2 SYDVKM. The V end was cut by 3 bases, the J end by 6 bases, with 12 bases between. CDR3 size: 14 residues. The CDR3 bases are TGTGCCAGCAGTTTTTCCAGGGGAAGTCAGCCCCAGCATTTT. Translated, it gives CASSFSRGSQPQHF.